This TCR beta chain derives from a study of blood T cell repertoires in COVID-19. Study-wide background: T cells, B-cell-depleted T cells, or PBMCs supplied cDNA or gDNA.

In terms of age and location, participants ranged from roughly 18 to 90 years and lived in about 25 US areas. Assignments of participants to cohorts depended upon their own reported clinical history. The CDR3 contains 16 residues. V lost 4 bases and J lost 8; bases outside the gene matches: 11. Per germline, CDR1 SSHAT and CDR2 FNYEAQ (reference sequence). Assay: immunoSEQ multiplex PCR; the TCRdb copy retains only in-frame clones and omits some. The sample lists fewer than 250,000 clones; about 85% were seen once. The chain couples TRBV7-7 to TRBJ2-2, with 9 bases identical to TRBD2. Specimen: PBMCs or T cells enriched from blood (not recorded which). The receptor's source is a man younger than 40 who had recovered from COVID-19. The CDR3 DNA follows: TGTGCCAGCAGCTCCTTTAGCGGGAGAATCGCGGGGGAGCTGTTTTTT. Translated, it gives CASSSFSGRIAGELFF.